Detailed here is one T cell receptor beta chain. It lacks a known antigen. No base qualities exist here, and no much larger clone lies one base off it. CDR1 and CDR2 (MGHRA, YSYEKL) derive from the germline V gene. V drops 1 base and J drops 9 bases, leaving 21 bases in between. The CDR3, cysteine through phenylalanine, is 17 amino acids long. Only CDR3 DNA is held: 51 bases, read in frame from base 1. The immunoSEQ multiplex PCR assay was used to generate TCR libraries, with TCR-beta and/or TCR-alpha/delta assays applied to each sample. The amplified TCR libraries were sequenced using the Illumina high-throughput platform. The original methods were these. Clustering and dimensionality reduction relied on pairwise TCRdist distances among GMM-specific receptors from T cells that were either sorted ex vivo or expanded in vitro. Each clinical repertoire was scored by mean NN-distance, the average TCRdist to the nearest 10% of tetramer-positive reference sequences. GEM TCR motif frequency was calculated as the fraction of unique TCRs that matched known GEM sequences by V/J usage and CDR3 length. Linear discriminant analysis with leave-one-out cross-validation, implemented in scikit-learn, was used to classify active tuberculosis. This is the immuneACCESS table as TCRdb keeps it, with only in-frame sequences that have V and J called. A part of the clones is gone; compared with another copy, unresolved V genes explain less than half, and the rest is unexplained. The DNA was the basis for D and trimming; V, J and clone size are from that table. Present in this sample are about 33,000 clones, around 93% of which were seen just once. Jointly, the top ten make up 7% to 8% of the sample.

The sample is drawn from a study of T cells in tuberculosis (dated by TCRdb to between 2018 and 2020). Notes on the research overall: The study combined CD1B tetramers and high-throughput TCR immunosequencing to characterize T cells specific for the mycobacterial lipid antigen glucose monomycolate (GMM). IGRA-negative adolescents, IGRA-positive adolescents with latent tuberculosis and adults with active tuberculosis, approximately 11 per group, were compared in a South African clinical cohort.

What the work shows at the level of the full study, not this receptor alone: Clinical samples were selected based on which cryopreserved specimens were available, and the active tuberculosis cases were adults whereas the controls were adolescents. Smaller mean NN-distances to GMM-specific TCRs were observed in active tuberculosis TCR-alpha repertoires than in IGRA-negative controls, suggesting clonal expansion of GMM-specific TCRs. Shorter CDR3-alpha lengths in active tuberculosis patients partly drove the smaller NN-distances, and the TCR-beta difference was not statistically significant. An accuracy of 87% (AUROC roughly 0.9) was reached by a classifier using the diverse GMM-specific repertoire, compared with about 70% accuracy when GEM motif frequencies were used.

At study entry, a tuberculin skin test and the QuantiFERON-TB GOLD In-Tube IGRA were used to screen adolescents for latent tuberculosis infection. Immunosequencing was performed on unsorted cryopreserved PBMC, with 95,000 to 100,000 T cells per clinical donor covered on average. Eleven high schools in the Worcester region of the Western Cape, South Africa, served as enrollment sites for adolescents aged 12 to 18 years. Around 10 M. tuberculosis-infected adolescents and about 10 uninfected adolescents, matched for age and sex, were selected. PBMC from adolescents were isolated by density centrifugation from freshly drawn heparinized blood and were then cryopreserved.

Sequenced material: PBMCs. This clonotype was obtained from a donor between 10 and 35 years old with latent tuberculosis or without tuberculosis infection. Some clones in this sample may be carry-over from other donors' samples. The chain is assembled from TRBV4-1 and TRBJ1-4, and TRBD1 may be the D gene, going by 5 matching bases. The sequenced DNA is TGCGCCAGCAGCCAAGTTGCCCCAGGGAAAGGTTTTAAAAAACTGTTTTTT. This encodes CASSQVAPGKGFKKLFF.